This TCR beta chain emerged from a study of spatial heterogeneity in lung cancer. Study information: There were consistently more beta-chain sequences detected than alpha-chain sequences. An average of more than ten raw reads was observed per unique TCR and UMI combination.

Germline values: CDR1 DFQATT, CDR2 SNEGSKA (reference sequence). This CDR3 is 13 amino acids long. The V end was cut by 6 bases, the J end by 4 bases, with 15 bases between. Time point given: sample taken at primary tumor resection. The authors sequenced whole RNA from tumor, nontumor lung or frozen PBMC without sorting. The donor population consisted of 72 patients with untreated, early-stage non-small cell lung cancer. The table lists this clonotype with many counts. In the library, each TCR cDNA molecule bore its own unique molecular identifier. TCRdb analysed the 5' RACE reads with MiXCR anew, one entry per CDR3 protein. The sample has 28,000 or so distinct CDR3 sequences; 13% are singletons.

This sequence was found in a female donor with early-stage non-small cell lung cancer. The chain combines TRBV20-1 with TRBJ2-5; tentatively, D is TRBD1 or TRBD2 (5 bases each). Sequencing was performed on PBMCs, taken at surgery. CDR3 amino acids: CSASIPGRETQYF. CDR3 nucleotides: TGCAGTGCCTCCATCCCGGGGCGAGAGACCCAGTACTTC.